These T cell receptor beta chains were read from a single sample in a study of blood T cell repertoires in COVID-19. Produced via immunoSEQ multiplex PCR; TCRdb's table is partial and in-frame only. The sample lists some 220,000 clones, roughly nine tenths seen once, with roughly 12% in the top ten. The sequenced sample consisted of peripheral blood. The receptors come from a woman in her late teens or twenties who had recovered from COVID-19. The CDR3 runs from the conserved cysteine through the conserved F or W. D genes are given only for firm matches. Clone size is stated in some rows and not others, as once, few, many or a class when expanded.

CDR3nt: TGTGCCAGCTCACCAACGGGGACAGCGTATGGCTACACCTTC
CDR3aa: CASSPTGTAYGYTF
abundance: -
v_gene: TRBV18
d_gene: TRBD1
j_gene: TRBJ1-2

CDR3nt: TGTGCCAGCAGCTCCCGAGACACAGATACGCAGTATTTT
CDR3aa: CASSSRDTDTQYF
abundance: -
v_gene: TRBV9
d_gene: -
j_gene: TRBJ2-3

CDR3nt: TGTGCCAGCAGCGTAGGGCCTGTTGATGAAAAACTGTTTTTT
CDR3aa: CASSVGPVDEKLFF
abundance: few
v_gene: TRBV9
d_gene: -
j_gene: TRBJ1-4

CDR3nt: TGCGCCAGCAGCTTGGCCACTGACTACGAGCAGTACTTC
CDR3aa: CASSLATDYEQYF
abundance: -
v_gene: TRBV5-1
d_gene: -
j_gene: TRBJ2-7

CDR3nt: TGCGCCAGCAGCTTGGGGACTAGCGGACACTACAATGAGCAGTTCTTC
CDR3aa: CASSLGTSGHYNEQFF
abundance: few
v_gene: TRBV5-1
d_gene: TRBD2
j_gene: TRBJ2-1

CDR3nt: TGTGCCAGCAGCTTCCGGGACAGCCTTTACGAGCAGTACTTC
CDR3aa: CASSFRDSLYEQYF
abundance: -
v_gene: TRBV7-2
d_gene: TRBD1
j_gene: TRBJ2-7

CDR3nt: TGTGCCAGCAGTCCGTGGGATCTAGCAAATGAGCAGTTCTTC
CDR3aa: CASSPWDLANEQFF
abundance: -
v_gene: TRBV6-5
d_gene: -
j_gene: TRBJ2-1

CDR3nt: TGTGCCAGCAGCCAACGGCGGGCCAACTCGAGGGAGGCGCCCGAGACCCAGTACTTC
CDR3aa: CASSQRRANSREAPETQYF
abundance: -
v_gene: TRBV14
d_gene: -
j_gene: TRBJ2-5

CDR3nt: TGTGCCAGCAGCGAGGGACAGGGATTCTTCCACGAGCAGTACTTC
CDR3aa: CASSEGQGFFHEQYF
abundance: -
v_gene: TRBV7-2
d_gene: TRBD1
j_gene: TRBJ2-7

CDR3nt: TGTGCCAGCAGCCCCCAGACAGGGCTCATGAACACTGAAGCTTTCTTT
CDR3aa: CASSPQTGLMNTEAFF
abundance: -
v_gene: TRBV9
d_gene: TRBD1
j_gene: TRBJ1-1